Presented here are 8 T cell receptor beta chains from one specimen sequenced in a study of Tregs in tolerant kidney transplant recipients. Profiled with immunoSEQ multiplex PCR; TCRdb holds only in-frame clones, not every one. The sample contains some 66,000 clones, around 90% of which appear only once. Source: CD8+ T cells from blood, taken before the transplant. These receptors came from a human donor who received a combined kidney and bone marrow transplant.

Remarks on this clone: Other DNA sequences in this specimen translate into the identical CDR3. The chain couples TRBV19 to TRBJ1-6; D is unresolved. V lost 3 bases and J lost 5, with 17 bases in between. The V gene's germline CDR1 is LNHDA and CDR2 SQIVND (reference sequence). This CDR3 region has 17 residues. The CDR3 DNA sequence: TGTGCCAGTAGTATTCCCGGGATGGTCGGAAATAATTCACCCCTCCACTTT. Its protein is CASSIPGMVGNNSPLHF. Drawing the rest from reference TRBV19 and TRBJ1-6, the complete variable domain is DGGITQSPKYLFRKEGQNVTLSCEQNLNHDAMYWYRQDPGQGLRLIYYSQIVNDFQKGDIAEGYSVSREKKESFPLTVTSAQKNPTAFYLCASSIPGMVGNNSPLHFGNGTRLTVT.

The chain combines TRBV19 with TRBJ2-1, with 7 bases fitting TRBD1. Looked up from germline, CDR1 is LNHDA and CDR2 is SQIVND (reference sequence). V trimming: 6 bases; J trimming: 2 bases; junction bases outside the gene matches: 4. This CDR3 is 14 amino acids long. DNA for the CDR3: TGTGCCAGTAGCCTGACAGGGACCTACAATGAGCAGTTCTTC. The encoded protein is CASSLTGTYNEQFF.

The J gene is TRBJ2-7, the V gene TRBV29-1; no reliable D call. Germline V CDR1 and CDR2: SQVTM, ANQGSEA. V was pared by 3 bases and J by 1 base, with 10 bases between. CDR3 length equals 13 residues. The CDR3, as DNA: TGCAGCGTTGATTCGGTCGATTCCTACGAGCAGTACTTC. It codes for CSVDSVDSYEQYF.

J is TRBJ2-2 and V is TRBV7-9; D may be TRBD2 (5 bases). The CDR3 runs to 15 residues. The V and J ends lost 3 bases and 0 bases respectively, with 8 bases between them. Germline CDR1 reads SEHNR; CDR2 reads FQNEAQ (reference sequence). The CDR3 loop is CASSFGLANTGELFF. The CDR3 region has the DNA TGTGCCAGCAGCTTCGGACTGGCGAACACCGGGGAGCTGTTTTTT.

The rearrangement links TRBV4-1 to TRBJ2-1, with D possibly being TRBD2 (6 bases). This CDR3 has 16 residues. Trimming removed 4 bases at V and 4 bases at J, with 17 bases between. Looked up from germline, CDR1 is MGHRA and CDR2 is YSYEKL. DNA for the CDR3: TGCGCCAGCAGCCTACTGGGGACTTCTTCATACAATGAGCAGTTCTTC. Translation: CASSLLGTSSYNEQFF.

Here the CDR3 reads CASSLYGLAGKETQYF. In nucleotides, the CDR3 is TGTGCCAGCAGCTTGTATGGACTAGCGGGAAAAGAGACCCAGTACTTC. The chain joins TRBV5-8 to TRBJ2-5; 12 bases align to TRBD2. In germline, CDR1 is SGHTS, CDR2 YDEGEE. J was trimmed by 3 bases and V by 1 base; bases with no gene match: 4. CDR3 size: 16 residues.

Written as DNA, the CDR3 is TGCGCCAGCAGCCAAGTGCAGGGGGGCACTGAAGCTTTCTTT. This gives the protein CASSQVQGGTEAFF. The rearrangement joins TRBV4-1 to TRBJ1-1; 7 positions match TRBD1. The germline gives CDR1 MGHRA, CDR2 YSYEKL. Unmatched junction bases numbered 3, after V lost 1 base and J lost 4 bases. There are 14 residues in the CDR3.

Remarks on this clone: Other DNA sequences from this sample encode an identical CDR3 as well. The chain joins TRBV5-6 to TRBJ1-2, with D maybe TRBD1 (6 bases). Trimming pared 8 bases from V and 4 bases from J, leaving 18 bases between. CDR1 and CDR2 from the germline V gene are SGHDT and YYEEEE. CDR3 length equals 14 residues. CDR3 DNA: TGTGCCAGTAGCCCGGGACACTCACTCTATGGCTACACCTTC. Translating gives CASSPGHSLYGYTF.